The 21 T cell receptor beta chains listed next were all sequenced from one sample in a study of blood T cells in healthy people across ages. It was with a sample-barcoded 5' primer and a J-beta primer mix that a second PCR of about 6 to 12 cycles was run. MiXCR, run by TCRdb on the 5' RACE reads, gives a single entry per CDR3 protein. Among 750,000 or so distinct CDR3 sequences listed, more than 20% were seen once. These data were also reused for a study on T cells of mothers and their children.

The sequenced material came from blood. These receptors came from a boy between 10 and 17 years old in good health.

This clonotype was recorded a few times. The V and J genes are TRBV4-1 and TRBJ2-7; TRBD2 is a possible D gene (5 bases). The ends were cut back, 4 bases at V and 1 base at J, with 14 bases in the middle. Germline loops: CDR1 MGHRA, CDR2 YSYEKL. This CDR3 region has 15 residues. Here the CDR3 reads CASSPPGRTSYEQYF. The CDR3 DNA is TGCGCCAGCAGCCCCCCCGGCAGGACTTCCTACGAGCAGTACTTC.

This clonotype was seen only a few times. The chain is built from TRBV5-1 and TRBJ2-6; no clear D. The germline V gene has CDR1 SGHRS and CDR2 YFSETQ. The CDR3 spans 14 residues. The ends were cut back, 0 bases at V and 6 bases at J, with 7 bases in the middle. The CDR3 loop reads CASSLDGSANVLTF. As DNA, the CDR3 is TGCGCCAGCAGCTTGGACGGATCGGCCAACGTCCTGACTTTC.

This clonotype came up a few times. V usage is TRBV7-6 and J usage is TRBJ1-2, with D perhaps matching TRBD1 (5 bases). V shed 4 bases and J shed 3 bases, with 15 bases lying between them. CDR1 SGHVS and CDR2 FNYEAQ come from the germline V gene. This CDR3 has 15 amino acids. CDR3 protein: CASSWGGTVDYGYTF. The CDR3 coding sequence is TGTGCCAGCAGCTGGGGCGGGACGGTCGACTATGGCTACACCTTC.

A few counts support this clonotype. The chain recombines TRBV3-1 with TRBJ2-5, with TRBD2 matching over 10 bases. The DNA end lines up better with TRBJ2-1; the J call may be wrong. Looked up from germline, CDR1 is LGHDT and CDR2 is YNNKEL (reference sequence). The CDR3 is 16 amino acids. The CDR3 DNA follows: TGTGCCAGCAGCCTCGTTACTAGCGGGGTGAACAGTGAGCAGTTCTTC. This encodes CASSLVTSGVNSEQFF.

The chain combines TRBV20-1 with TRBJ1-6, with 7 bases matching TRBD1. The CDR3 runs to 17 residues. Losses at the gene ends were 2 bases for V and 4 bases for J; bases not matched to a gene: 11. From germline, CDR1 is DFQATT and CDR2 SNEGSKA (reference sequence). The DNA for the CDR3 is TGCAGTGCTAGATCCATCGGACAGGCGATATATAATTCACCCCTCCACTTT. The encoded protein is CSARSIGQAIYNSPLHF.

This clonotype turned up a few times. V and J are TRBV20-1 and TRBJ1-3, with 10 bases lining up with TRBD1. This CDR3 spans 16 amino acids. From germline, CDR1 is DFQATT and CDR2 SNEGSKA (reference sequence). Trimming cost V 1 base and J 3 bases; bases outside gene matches: 6. This chain's CDR3 is CSARALTGGVGNTIYF. The CDR3 DNA reads TGCAGTGCTAGAGCTTTGACAGGGGGCGTTGGAAACACCATATATTTT.

The chain recombines TRBV21-1 with TRBJ2-3. TRBV21-1 represents a pseudogene. The CDR3 sequence is 16 residues long. The CDR3 coding sequence is TGTGCCAGCAGCAAAATCGCGACTTCACCCACAGATACGCAGTATTTT. This sequence encodes CASSKIATSPTDTQYF.

This clonotype has more than one count but fewer than ten. The chain joins TRBV7-9 to TRBJ2-5; 7 bases are shared with TRBD2. Germline CDR1 is SEHNR and CDR2 is FQNEAQ (reference sequence). The ends lost 4 bases at V and 5 bases at J; junction bases unmatched: 13. There are 16 residues in the CDR3. The CDR3 coding sequence is TGTGCCAGCAGCTCACGCGGGGGACCGGAATTGGAGACCCAGTACTTC. Translation: CASSSRGGPELETQYF. Supplemented by reference TRBV7-9 and TRBJ2-5, the full variable domain reads DTGVSQNPRHKITKRGQNVTFRCDPISEHNRLYWYRQTLGQGPEFLTYFQNEAQLEKSRLLSDRFSAERPKGSFSTLEIQRTEQGDSAMYLCASSSRGGPELETQYFGPGTRLLVL.

The rearrangement links TRBV6-2 or TRBV6-3 to TRBJ2-1; D might be TRBD2 (6 bases). The germline V and J ends were trimmed by 7 bases and 9 bases, with 7 bases remaining between them. Germline V gives CDR1 MNHEY, CDR2 SVGEGT. This CDR3 is built from 10 residues. The CDR3 protein is CASMGGEQFF. The CDR3 region has the DNA TGTGCCAGCATGGGAGGTGAGCAGTTCTTC.

This clonotype has a handful of counts. This rearrangement joins TRBV7-9 to TRBJ1-1; D is unclear. Germline V gives CDR1 SEHNR, CDR2 FQNEAQ (reference sequence). The length of the CDR3 is 15 residues. Between the trimmed V and J ends, which lost 3 bases and 0 bases, there was a span of 11 bases. The CDR3, as DNA: TGTGCCAGCAGCTTGGGTGTAGGCATGAACACTGAAGCTTTCTTT. This codes for CASSLGVGMNTEAFF.

This clonotype has a handful of counts. This CDR3 is CASSKRGDVYLQETQYF. CDR3 nucleotides: TGTGCCAGCAGCAAAAGAGGGGACGTCTACCTCCAAGAGACCCAGTACTTC. The V call is TRBV21-1, the J call TRBJ2-5; TRBD1, the table's D call, lacks a check against the DNA. TRBV21-1 is flagged as a pseudogene. The CDR3 loop spans 17 amino acids.

This clonotype was found a few times. The chain uses TRBV12-5 and TRBJ1-1; D may be TRBD1 (6 bases). Per the germline V gene, CDR1 is LGHNT and CDR2 is FRNRAP. The ends were cut back, 4 bases at V and 6 bases at J, with 12 bases in the middle. CDR3 length equals 13 residues. CDR3 region: CASGSGVLSEAFF. CDR3 nucleotides: TGTGCTAGTGGTTCAGGGGTTCTCTCTGAAGCTTTCTTT.

This clonotype was picked up a small number of times. V is TRBV28 and J is TRBJ2-5; D remains unclear. Germline values: CDR1 MDHEN, CDR2 SYDVKM. Trimming took off 2 bases at V and 0 bases at J, with 13 bases between the two ends. The CDR3 has 16 residues. CDR3 DNA sequence: TGTGCCAGCAGTTTACCCTTTGGCTGGGACCAAGAGACCCAGTACTTC. Translating gives CASSLPFGWDQETQYF.

This clonotype was found a few times. V and J are TRBV14 and TRBJ2-1, with 10 bases identical to TRBD2. This CDR3 region has 16 residues. Per germline, CDR1 SGHDN and CDR2 FVKESK. After removal of 2 bases from V and 2 bases from J, the junction contained 3 bases not matched to a gene. In nucleotides, the CDR3 is TGTGCCAGCAGCCAATTAGCGGGGGGCCCCTACAATGAGCAGTTCTTC. Translated, it gives CASSQLAGGPYNEQFF.

This clonotype appeared a few times. This chain uses TRBV7-2 with TRBJ2-3; maybe TRBD2 (5 bases). Germline V lookup: CDR1 SGHTA, CDR2 FQGNSA. V shed 2 bases and J shed 2 bases, with 11 bases lying between them. CDR3 length: 15 residues. CDR3 sequence reads: CASSLREAPTDTQYF. As DNA, the CDR3 is TGTGCCAGCAGCTTACGGGAAGCCCCCACAGATACGCAGTATTTT.

This sequence joins TRBV7-2 and TRBJ2-5, with D perhaps matching TRBD2 (5 bases). Trimming stripped 3 bases from V and 5 bases from J, with 16 bases between. Germline CDR1 is SGHTA and CDR2 is FQGNSA. The CDR3 loop spans 15 amino acids. This CDR3 is CASSFLALTGETQYF. The CDR3 bases are TGTGCCAGCAGCTTTCTAGCCTTAACGGGGGAGACCCAGTACTTC.

This clonotype showed up just a few times. The chain has TRBV12-3 or TRBV12-4 and TRBJ2-1; D gene uncertain. The CDR3 is 13 residues long. V lost 1 base, J lost 6 bases, and 7 bases lay in between. CDR3 in amino acids: CASSLGPTNEQFF. CDR3 nucleotides: TGTGCCAGCAGTTTAGGACCTACCAATGAGCAGTTCTTC.

The sample holds one count of this clonotype. DNA for the CDR3: TGTGCCATCAGTGGGGCGGGGGGGCCCTACGAGCAGTACTTC. Translation gives CAISGAGGPYEQYF. V and J are TRBV10-3 and TRBJ2-7; 9 bases match TRBD2. After removal of 4 bases from V and 2 bases from J, the junction contained 3 bases not matched to a gene. CDR1 and CDR2 from the germline V gene are ENHRY and SYGVKD. This CDR3 region has 14 residues.

The rearrangement uses TRBV27 and TRBJ2-5; D not certain. Near its end, the DNA agrees better with TRBJ2-7, so the J call may be wrong. The CDR3 length is 12 residues. The V gene's germline CDR1 is MNHEY and CDR2 SMNVEV (reference sequence). The CDR3 loop reads CASGYIPYEQYF. The CDR3 nucleotides read TGTGCCAGCGGGTACATTCCCTACGAGCAGTACTTC.

This clonotype was found a few times. The J gene is TRBJ2-4, the V gene TRBV12-3 or TRBV12-4; D uncertain. V lost 1 base to trimming and J lost 2 bases, with 6 bases between them. The CDR3 has 14 amino acids. DNA of the CDR3: TGTGCCAGCAGTTTAGAGGAAACCAAAAACATTCAGTACTTC. It is translated as CASSLEETKNIQYF.

This clonotype was counted only a few times. A read error may account for a junction end that differs from germline. The J gene is TRBJ2-7, the V gene TRBV11-2, with TRBD2 identical over 9 bases. The CDR3 has 15 amino acids. The germline gives CDR1 SGHAT, CDR2 FQNNGV. CDR3 sequence reads: CASSLVRAGGDEQYF. The DNA for the CDR3 is TGCGCCAGCAGCTTAGTACGAGCGGGAGGAGATGAGCAGTACTTC.